The 5 T cell receptor beta chains in this list originate from one sample, sequenced in a study of CD8 T cells in Susac syndrome. An input of roughly 0.5 to 1 ug of RNA was subjected to reverse transcription using random hexamers. TCRdb used MiXCR to reprocess the immunoSEQ multiplex PCR reads, holding one entry per CDR3 protein. The data hold roughly 120,000 distinct CDR3 sequences, with more than 85% observed a single time. Sequencing was done on a sample of CD4+ T cells from PBMCs. The source is a human donor with multiple sclerosis.

This chain links TRBV7-8 with TRBJ2-7; TRBD2 matches 8 bases. From germline, CDR1 is SGHVS and CDR2 FQNEAQ. V lost 2 bases and J lost 3; bases outside the gene matches: 6. CDR3 length: 15 amino acids. This CDR3 reads CASSLNGAGVYEQYF. The DNA for the CDR3 is TGTGCCAGCAGCTTAAATGGAGCGGGGGTCTACGAGCAGTACTTC.

V and J are TRBV7-9 and TRBJ2-1; 10 bases are shared with TRBD2. This CDR3 spans 15 amino acids. Germline V gives CDR1 SEHNR, CDR2 FQNEAQ (reference sequence). Trimming removed 4 bases from V and 8 bases from J; junction bases left unmatched: 8. The CDR3 spells CASSSQRGGLHEQFF. The CDR3 bases are TGTGCCAGCAGCTCCCAGCGGGGGGGCCTTCATGAGCAGTTCTTC.

The CDR3 region is CSARYRVYDNEQFF. CDR3 sequence (DNA): TGCAGTGCTAGATACAGGGTCTACGACAATGAGCAGTTCTTC. This rearrangement joins TRBV20-1 to TRBJ2-1; D possibly corresponds to TRBD1 (6 bases). V lost 2 bases and J 5 bases, leaving 13 bases between the germline ends. CDR1 is DFQATT and CDR2 is SNEGSKA in the germline V gene (reference sequence). This CDR3 contains 14 residues.

Only one count was recorded for this clonotype. The chain uses TRBV9 and TRBJ1-1, with D perhaps TRBD1 (6 bases). The CDR3 is made up of 16 amino acids. V was shortened by 0 bases and J by 4 bases, with 16 bases between the two germline ends. Per germline, CDR1 SGDLS and CDR2 YYNGEE. The CDR3 DNA reads TGTGCCAGCAGCGTAGCTGGGGGGGCCGGGGGCACTGAAGCTTTCTTT. Protein: CASSVAGGAGGTEAFF.

V gene TRBV20-1 combines with J gene TRBJ1-2; 8 positions agree with TRBD1. Per germline, CDR1 DFQATT and CDR2 SNEGSKA (reference sequence). The CDR3 sequence is 13 residues long. With 3 bases clipped from V and 3 bases from J, the junction kept 3 bases outside the gene matches. The CDR3 DNA reads TGCAGTGCTAGGACAGGGGCTGACTATGGCTACACCTTC. Its protein is CSARTGADYGYTF.